This is a list of T cell receptor beta chains from one sample in a study of T cells in Graves' hyperthyroidism and ophthalmopathy. Using its own MiXCR run on the multiplex PCR reads, TCRdb lists one record per CDR3 protein. The sample has about 600,000 distinct CDR3 sequences, more than 12% seen once; the top ten hold under 15%. Material for sequencing was blood. The receptors shown here come from a woman aged 45-65 years with Graves' ophthalmopathy. The CDR3 runs from the conserved cysteine through the conserved F or W. D genes are given only for firm matches. Expanded clones are given a class, and other clones once, few, many or no size at all.

d_gene: TRBD2; v_gene: TRBV28; j_gene: TRBJ2-1; abundance: many; CDR3nt: TGTGCCACAGGACTAGCGGGACTTGGTGAGCAGTTCTTC; CDR3aa: CATGLAGLGEQFF
d_gene: TRBD1; v_gene: TRBV6-2/TRBV6-3; j_gene: TRBJ2-4; abundance: -; CDR3nt: TGTGCCAGCAGTTACAAGGACAGGTACAAAAACATTCAGTACTTC; CDR3aa: CASSYKDRYKNIQYF
d_gene: -; v_gene: TRBV7-8; j_gene: TRBJ1-2; abundance: many; CDR3nt: TGTGCCAGCAGCTTATTCCCGCAGACTACCCGCGGCCAATATGGCTACACCTTC; CDR3aa: CASSLFPQTTRGQYGYTF
d_gene: -; v_gene: TRBV11-2; j_gene: TRBJ1-2; abundance: many; CDR3nt: TGTGCCAGCAGCTTTAGCGGGACAACTATCGGCTACACCTTC; CDR3aa: CASSFSGTTIGYTF
d_gene: TRBD2; v_gene: TRBV28; j_gene: TRBJ2-3; abundance: many; CDR3nt: TGTGCCAGCAGGATCCCACTAGCGGGAGGGAGCACAGATACGCAGTATTTT; CDR3aa: CASRIPLAGGSTDTQYF
d_gene: -; v_gene: TRBV7-2; j_gene: TRBJ2-1; abundance: many; CDR3nt: TGTGCCAGCAGCTTAACGCCTTACAATGAGCAGTTCTTC; CDR3aa: CASSLTPYNEQFF
d_gene: -; v_gene: TRBV12-3/TRBV12-4; j_gene: TRBJ1-2; abundance: many; CDR3nt: TGTGCCAGCAGCCCCGGGACATCGAATGGCTACACCTTC; CDR3aa: CASSPGTSNGYTF
d_gene: TRBD1; v_gene: TRBV7-6; j_gene: TRBJ1-2; abundance: -; CDR3nt: TGTGCCAGCAGCTTGACAGGGGGCGCAGGTGGCTACACCTTC; CDR3aa: CASSLTGGAGGYTF
d_gene: -; v_gene: TRBV20-1; j_gene: TRBJ2-2; abundance: many; CDR3nt: TGCAGTGCTAGAGTCGTGGTCGGGACCGGGGAGCTGTTTTTT; CDR3aa: CSARVVVGTGELFF
d_gene: TRBD2; v_gene: TRBV6-1; j_gene: TRBJ2-1; abundance: few; CDR3nt: TGTGCCAGCAGTTGGGGGACTAGCGGATCCTACAATGAGCAGTTCTTC; CDR3aa: CASSWGTSGSYNEQFF
d_gene: -; v_gene: TRBV5-1; j_gene: TRBJ1-2; abundance: many; CDR3nt: TGCGCCAGCAGCTTGGAGCCGTCCTACTATGGCTACACCTTC; CDR3aa: CASSLEPSYYGYTF
d_gene: -; v_gene: TRBV11-2; j_gene: TRBJ2-5; abundance: many; CDR3nt: TGTGCCAGCAGCTTAGATTTGGACCCCAGAAGGGAGACCCAGTACTTC; CDR3aa: CASSLDLDPRRETQYF
d_gene: -; v_gene: TRBV28; j_gene: TRBJ2-1; abundance: -; CDR3nt: TGTGCCAGCAGTTTAGTATGGGACCTAAAATCCTACAATGAGCAGTTCTTC; CDR3aa: CASSLVWDLKSYNEQFF
d_gene: TRBD1; v_gene: TRBV7-9; j_gene: TRBJ1-2; abundance: few; CDR3nt: TGTGCCAGCATCTTATTTTCCGGGACAGCCGATGGCTACACCTTC; CDR3aa: CASILFSGTADGYTF
d_gene: -; v_gene: TRBV11-2; j_gene: TRBJ2-4; abundance: many; CDR3nt: TGTGCCAGCAGCTTAGGGGTTCGGGACATTCAGTACTTC; CDR3aa: CASSLGVRDIQYF
d_gene: TRBD2; v_gene: TRBV20-1; j_gene: TRBJ2-1; abundance: many; CDR3nt: TGCAGTGCCTGGACTAGCGGGAGTAGGGGAAATGAGCAGTTCTTC; CDR3aa: CSAWTSGSRGNEQFF
d_gene: -; v_gene: TRBV14; j_gene: TRBJ1-2; abundance: -; CDR3nt: TGTGCCAGCAGCCAATACAGTAACTATGGCTACACCTTC; CDR3aa: CASSQYSNYGYTF
d_gene: TRBD1; v_gene: TRBV19; j_gene: TRBJ1-5; abundance: -; CDR3nt: TGTGCCAGTAGTCGATTCGACAGGGGAGATCAGCCCCAGCATTTT; CDR3aa: CASSRFDRGDQPQHF
d_gene: -; v_gene: TRBV7-2; j_gene: TRBJ1-5; abundance: many; CDR3nt: TGTGCCAGCAGCTTATTCGGGGCAAAACAGCCCCAGCATTTT; CDR3aa: CASSLFGAKQPQHF
d_gene: -; v_gene: TRBV7-2; j_gene: TRBJ1-2; abundance: many; CDR3nt: TGTGCCAGCAGCTTAGCATCGCACGGGGGAGTCTATGGCTACACCTTC; CDR3aa: CASSLASHGGVYGYTF
d_gene: -; v_gene: TRBV7-3; j_gene: TRBJ2-5; abundance: many; CDR3nt: TGTGCCAGCAGCTTAATTGGGGTAGGGGAGACCCAGTACTTC; CDR3aa: CASSLIGVGETQYF
d_gene: -; v_gene: TRBV5-6; j_gene: TRBJ1-6; abundance: many; CDR3nt: TGTGCCAGCAGCTCCGTACACGTTAATTCACCCCTCCACTTT; CDR3aa: CASSSVHVNSPLHF
d_gene: TRBD1; v_gene: TRBV4-3; j_gene: TRBJ2-7; abundance: -; CDR3nt: TGCGCCAGCAGCCAAGCGGGACAGGGGGTCTCCGAGCAGTACTTC; CDR3aa: CASSQAGQGVSEQYF
d_gene: TRBD1; v_gene: TRBV7-9; j_gene: TRBJ2-1; abundance: many; CDR3nt: TGTGCCAGCAGCAGGGGACAGGACGCCTACAATGAGCAGTTCTTC; CDR3aa: CASSRGQDAYNEQFF
d_gene: TRBD2; v_gene: TRBV20-1; j_gene: TRBJ2-3; abundance: many; CDR3nt: TGCAGTGCTGCCGGGACTAGGTTTACAGATACGCAGTATTTT; CDR3aa: CSAAGTRFTDTQYF
d_gene: -; v_gene: TRBV20-1; j_gene: TRBJ1-1; abundance: many; CDR3nt: TGCAGTGCTAGAGTTTGGGAGAACACTGAAGCTTTCTTT; CDR3aa: CSARVWENTEAFF
d_gene: TRBD1; v_gene: TRBV9; j_gene: TRBJ1-5; abundance: -; CDR3nt: TGTGCCAGCAGCGTCGGAGGGGAGCCAGGGGGCCATCAGCCCCAGCATTTT; CDR3aa: CASSVGGEPGGHQPQHF
d_gene: -; v_gene: TRBV2; j_gene: TRBJ1-2; abundance: many; CDR3nt: TGTGCCAGCAGCGTAGACAATAACTATGGCTACACCTTC; CDR3aa: CASSVDNNYGYTF
d_gene: -; v_gene: TRBV4-3; j_gene: TRBJ1-6; abundance: -; CDR3nt: TGCGCCAGCAGCCAGGAACAGGGAAATAATTCACCCCTCCACTTT; CDR3aa: CASSQEQGNNSPLHF
d_gene: TRBD2; v_gene: TRBV5-1; j_gene: TRBJ2-1; abundance: many; CDR3nt: TGCGCCAGCAGCTTAAGCGCCGTCTGGTCCGGGACTAGCCTTCAATCCTACAATGAGCAGTTCTTC; CDR3aa: CASSLSAVWSGTSLQSYNEQFF
d_gene: -; v_gene: TRBV7-2; j_gene: TRBJ2-1; abundance: many; CDR3nt: TGTGCCAGCAGCCCCACCAGCTCCTACAATGAGCAGTTCTTC; CDR3aa: CASSPTSSYNEQFF
d_gene: TRBD1; v_gene: TRBV15; j_gene: TRBJ1-5; abundance: many; CDR3nt: TGTGCCACCAGCAGAGGACAGGGGGTTAGTGGTAATCAGCCCCAGCATTTT; CDR3aa: CATSRGQGVSGNQPQHF
d_gene: -; v_gene: TRBV12-3/TRBV12-4; j_gene: TRBJ2-5; abundance: many; CDR3nt: TGTGCCAGCAGTTTAGGGCAGGGTGATCAAGAGACCCAGTACTTC; CDR3aa: CASSLGQGDQETQYF
d_gene: TRBD2; v_gene: TRBV5-1; j_gene: TRBJ2-5; abundance: few; CDR3nt: TGCGCCAGCACACAAGCGGGAGCTTGGGAGACCCAGTACTTC; CDR3aa: CASTQAGAWETQYF
d_gene: -; v_gene: TRBV12-3/TRBV12-4; j_gene: TRBJ1-6; abundance: -; CDR3nt: TGTGCCAGCAGTTTTTCCACCAATTCACCCCTCCACTTT; CDR3aa: CASSFSTNSPLHF
d_gene: TRBD2; v_gene: TRBV20-1; j_gene: TRBJ2-5; abundance: many; CDR3nt: TGCAGTGCTAGCGTGACTAGCGGGTCAGGGACCCAGTACTTC; CDR3aa: CSASVTSGSGTQYF
d_gene: -; v_gene: TRBV27; j_gene: TRBJ1-2; abundance: -; CDR3nt: TGTGCCAGCAGTTTATCTGGGATGGGCTACACCTTC; CDR3aa: CASSLSGMGYTF
d_gene: TRBD2; v_gene: TRBV28; j_gene: TRBJ2-3; abundance: many; CDR3nt: TGTGCCAGCAGTTCCCGGGAGGTGCCCCCCCACACAGATACGCAGTATTTT; CDR3aa: CASSSREVPPHTDTQYF
d_gene: -; v_gene: TRBV4-3; j_gene: TRBJ2-1; abundance: -; CDR3nt: TGCGCCAGCAGCCAAGGTCGGGGAGGCCAATATGAGCAGTTCTTC; CDR3aa: CASSQGRGGQYEQFF
d_gene: TRBD2; v_gene: TRBV5-1; j_gene: TRBJ2-5; abundance: once; CDR3nt: TGCGCCAGCAGCTTGGAGGCGGGAGTGGAGACCCAGTACTTC; CDR3aa: CASSLEAGVETQYF
d_gene: -; v_gene: TRBV9; j_gene: TRBJ2-3; abundance: many; CDR3nt: TGTGCCAGCAGCGTAGAAGCGGGCTACACAGATACGCAGTATTTT; CDR3aa: CASSVEAGYTDTQYF
d_gene: -; v_gene: TRBV7-9; j_gene: TRBJ2-2; abundance: -; CDR3nt: TGTGCCAGTTCCCGGGAGTTCACCGGGGAGCTGTTTTTT; CDR3aa: CASSREFTGELFF
d_gene: TRBD1; v_gene: TRBV12-3/TRBV12-4; j_gene: TRBJ2-5; abundance: many; CDR3nt: TGTGCCAGCAGGCCGGGACAGGGGGCCTTAGCGGGAGGAGAGACCCAGTACTTC; CDR3aa: CASRPGQGALAGGETQYF
d_gene: -; v_gene: TRBV7-2; j_gene: TRBJ2-5; abundance: many; CDR3nt: TGTGCCAGCGGGGGACATCAAGAAGAGACCCAGTACTTC; CDR3aa: CASGGHQEETQYF
d_gene: TRBD2; v_gene: TRBV20-1; j_gene: TRBJ2-1; abundance: -; CDR3nt: TGCAGTGCCGCGAAACGTCGACTAGCGGGAGAAGGTGAGCAGTTCTTC; CDR3aa: CSAAKRRLAGEGEQFF
d_gene: -; v_gene: TRBV12-3/TRBV12-4; j_gene: TRBJ1-2; abundance: -; CDR3nt: TGTGCCAGCAGTTTTTACAGAAACTATGGCTACACCTTC; CDR3aa: CASSFYRNYGYTF
d_gene: TRBD1; v_gene: TRBV28; j_gene: TRBJ2-1; abundance: many; CDR3nt: TGTGCCAGCACCTCCGGGACAGGGAGAAATGAGCAGTTCTTC; CDR3aa: CASTSGTGRNEQFF